A selection of T cell receptor beta chains follows, all from one sample in a study of blood T cell repertoires in COVID-19. The method was immunoSEQ multiplex PCR; TCRdb's version includes in-frame clones alone and lacks a portion of them. Here the sample spans a few hundred thousand clones, around 87% being singletons. Sequenced: peripheral blood. The receptors shown here come from a woman aged 25 to 39 with COVID-19, enrolled during active disease. CDR3s include the opening cysteine and the closing phenylalanine or tryptophan. Fields, in order: J gene, V gene, clone size, D gene, CDR3 protein, CDR3 DNA. The D gene is left open where the match is weak. Not all rows give a size; the values are once, few, many and, for expanded clones, a class.

>TRBJ2-7|TRBV7-8|once|TRBD1
CASSFGTATYEQYF
TGTGCCAGCAGCTTTGGGACAGCGACCTACGAGCAGTACTTC
>TRBJ2-7|TRBV19|once|TRBD2
CASSLLAGGPHEQYF
TGTGCCAGTAGTCTACTAGCGGGAGGGCCACACGAGCAGTACTTC
>TRBJ2-1|TRBV7-2|NA|NA
CASSSEGGWSYNEQFF
TGTGCCAGCAGTTCCGAGGGTGGTTGGTCCTACAATGAGCAGTTCTTC
>TRBJ1-5|TRBV19|NA|NA
CASSITGNANQPQHF
TGTGCCAGTAGTATTACAGGGAACGCCAATCAGCCCCAGCATTTT
>TRBJ1-1|TRBV6-1|NA|NA
CASSEYGQRHTEAFF
TGTGCCAGCAGTGAATATGGACAGAGGCACACTGAAGCTTTCTTT
>TRBJ2-7|TRBV30|NA|TRBD1
CAWRGPGQGTYEQYF
TGTGCCTGGAGGGGGCCGGGACAGGGAACCTACGAGCAGTACTTC
>TRBJ2-7|TRBV27|NA|TRBD2
CASSPRTSGSSSTYEQYF
TGTGCCAGCAGTCCGCGGACTAGCGGGAGTTCCTCAACCTACGAGCAGTACTTC
>TRBJ1-5|TRBV25-1|NA|TRBD1
CASSDTGTDNQPQHF
TGTGCCAGCAGTGACACCGGGACAGACAATCAGCCCCAGCATTTT
>TRBJ2-7|TRBV5-1|many|NA
CASSLDQGSIYEQYF
TGCGCCAGCAGCTTGGACCAGGGGTCGATTTACGAGCAGTACTTC
>TRBJ2-3|TRBV5-1|NA|NA
CASSLGSRDDTQYF
TGCGCCAGCAGCTTGGGATCGCGGGACGATACGCAGTATTTT
>TRBJ2-1|TRBV6-2/TRBV6-3|NA|NA
CASSYRTTYNEQFF
TGTGCCAGCAGTTACCGGACTACCTACAATGAGCAGTTCTTC
>TRBJ2-7|TRBV15|NA|TRBD1
CATSRDTGTGADEQYF
TGTGCCACCAGCAGAGACACCGGGACAGGGGCCGACGAGCAGTACTTC
>TRBJ2-3|TRBV19|few|NA
CASSIDAGMGTDTQYF
TGTGCCAGTAGTATTGATGCGGGAATGGGCACAGATACGCAGTATTTT
>TRBJ2-7|TRBV18|NA|NA
CASSPSVAADYEQYF
TGTGCCAGCTCACCCTCGGTCGCCGCGGACTACGAGCAGTACTTC
>TRBJ2-7|TRBV6-2/TRBV6-3|NA|NA
CASSGGTFEEQYF
TGTGCCAGCAGTGGGGGGACGTTTGAGGAGCAGTACTTC
>TRBJ2-5|TRBV5-1|once|TRBD2
CASSSPPSSGSPETQYF
TGCGCCAGCAGCTCCCCGCCGAGTAGCGGGAGCCCCGAGACCCAGTACTTC
>TRBJ1-2|TRBV28|NA|NA
CASMGGANYGYTF
TGTGCCAGCATGGGAGGGGCTAACTATGGCTACACCTTC
>TRBJ2-1|TRBV4-1|NA|TRBD2
CASSQDETSGGYNEQFF
TGCGCCAGCAGCCAAGATGAGACTAGCGGGGGCTACAATGAGCAGTTCTTC
>TRBJ2-2|TRBV9|NA|TRBD2
CASRGGRENTGELFF
TGTGCCAGCAGGGGCGGGAGAGAGAACACCGGGGAGCTGTTTTTT
>TRBJ2-2|TRBV20-1|NA|TRBD1
CSASDSTGQGLKTGELFF
TGCAGTGCTAGTGACTCTACTGGACAGGGACTTAAAACCGGGGAGCTGTTTTTT
>TRBJ2-7|TRBV7-6|NA|TRBD1
CASSRTGAEQYF
TGTGCCAGCAGCCGGACAGGGGCCGAGCAGTACTTC
>TRBJ2-7|TRBV5-4|NA|TRBD2
CASSLGGGLGEQYF
TGTGCCAGCAGCTTGGGGGGAGGGCTCGGAGAGCAGTACTTC
>TRBJ2-3|TRBV7-9|once|TRBD2
CASSKAGAITDTQYF
TGTGCCAGCAGCAAAGCGGGAGCTATCACAGATACGCAGTATTTT
>TRBJ1-1|TRBV19|NA|NA
CASSIGAHPNTEAFF
TGTGCCAGTAGTATAGGTGCACACCCGAACACTGAAGCTTTCTTT
>TRBJ1-2|TRBV30|NA|NA
CAWSVGEGSYGYTF
TGTGCCTGGAGTGTGGGGGAGGGTTCCTATGGCTACACCTTC
>TRBJ1-2|TRBV30|NA|NA
CAWSVRWVSAEGNNYGYTF
TGTGCCTGGAGTGTACGATGGGTCTCAGCGGAGGGAAACAACTATGGCTACACCTTC
>TRBJ2-7|TRBV6-1|NA|NA
CASSEGRGADEQYF
TGTGCCAGCAGTGAAGGTAGAGGAGCGGACGAGCAGTACTTC